Included here is one T cell receptor (beta chain) sequence, with context. Blood donors were healthy children aged about 16-60 months and healthy nonsmoking adults. Libraries were prepared by immunoSEQ multiplex PCR; TCRdb keeps only in-frame clonotypes and omits some of them. In the table there are 6,000 to 9,000 clones, 95% to 98% of which are singletons. The data derive from a study of naive CD8 T cells in extremely preterm neonates. The ends were cut back, 10 bases at V and 12 bases at J, with 19 bases in the middle. Germline values: CDR1 SGHAT, CDR2 FQNNGV. This CDR3 has 12 amino acids. The material sequenced was naive CD8+ T cells from blood. V gene TRBV11-2 combines with J gene TRBJ2-1; D gene uncertain. This clonotype originated in a human donor in good health. The CDR3 sequence is CAIPGPGLAQFF. As DNA, the CDR3 is TGTGCCATCCCCGGCCCGGGTCTCGCGCAGTTCTTC.